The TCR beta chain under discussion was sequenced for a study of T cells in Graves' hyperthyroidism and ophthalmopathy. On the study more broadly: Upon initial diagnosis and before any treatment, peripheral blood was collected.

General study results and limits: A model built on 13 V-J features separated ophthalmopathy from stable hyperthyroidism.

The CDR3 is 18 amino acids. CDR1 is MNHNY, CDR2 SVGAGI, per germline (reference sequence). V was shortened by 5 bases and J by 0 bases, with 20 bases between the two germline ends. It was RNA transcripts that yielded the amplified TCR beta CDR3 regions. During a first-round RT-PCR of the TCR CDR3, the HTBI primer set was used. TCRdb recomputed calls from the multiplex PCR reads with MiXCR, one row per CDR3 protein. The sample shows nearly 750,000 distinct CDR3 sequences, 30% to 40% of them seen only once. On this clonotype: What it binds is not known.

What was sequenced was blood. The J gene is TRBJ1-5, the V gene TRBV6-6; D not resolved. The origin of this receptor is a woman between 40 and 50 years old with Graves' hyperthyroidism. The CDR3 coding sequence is TGTGCCAGCAGTACACGGATGATGATCGTGAATAGCAATCAGCCCCAGCATTTT. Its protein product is CASSTRMMIVNSNQPQHF.